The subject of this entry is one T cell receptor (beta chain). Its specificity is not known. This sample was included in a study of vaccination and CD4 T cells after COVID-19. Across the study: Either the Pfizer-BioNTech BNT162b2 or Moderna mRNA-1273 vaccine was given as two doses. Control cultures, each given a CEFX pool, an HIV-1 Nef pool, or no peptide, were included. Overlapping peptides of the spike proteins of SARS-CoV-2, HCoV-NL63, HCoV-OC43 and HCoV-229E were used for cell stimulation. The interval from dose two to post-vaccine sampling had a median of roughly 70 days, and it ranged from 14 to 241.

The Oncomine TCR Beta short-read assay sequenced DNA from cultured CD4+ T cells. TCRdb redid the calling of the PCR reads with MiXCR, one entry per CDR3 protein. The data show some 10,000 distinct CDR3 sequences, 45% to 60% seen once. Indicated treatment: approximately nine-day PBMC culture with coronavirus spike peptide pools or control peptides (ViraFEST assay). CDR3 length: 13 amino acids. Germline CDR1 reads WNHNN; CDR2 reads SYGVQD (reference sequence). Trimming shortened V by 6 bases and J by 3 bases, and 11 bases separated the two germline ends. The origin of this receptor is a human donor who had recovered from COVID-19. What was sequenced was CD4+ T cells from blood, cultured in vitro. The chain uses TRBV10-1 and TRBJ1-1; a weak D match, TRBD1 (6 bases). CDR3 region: CASSREGDTEAFF. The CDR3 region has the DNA TGCGCCAGCAGCAGGGAGGGGGACACTGAAGCTTTCTTT.